The 21 T cell receptor beta chains below come from one sample, sequenced in a study of blood T cell repertoires in COVID-19. Measured with immunoSEQ multiplex PCR; TCRdb has only the in-frame clones, and not every one. The sample lists roughly 200,000 clones, 87% occurring once. The sample was PBMCs or T cells enriched from blood (not recorded which). The origin of the receptors is a man between 18 and 29 years old with acute COVID-19.

The chain has TRBV7-2 and TRBJ1-1, with TRBD1 as a possible D gene (5 bases). CDR1 and CDR2 from the germline V gene are SGHTA and FQGNSA. CDR3 length: 15 residues. V gave up 4 bases and J gave up 1 base, with 13 bases separating them. The CDR3 DNA follows: TGTGCCAGCAGCTCCCCTGGACAATGGAACACTGAAGCTTTCTTT. As protein: CASSSPGQWNTEAFF.

This clone has just a few counts. V is TRBV2 and J is TRBJ2-1; the match to TRBD2 covers 12 bases. The V segment lost 11 bases and the J segment 7 bases; nucleotides outside the gene matches: 6. The CDR3 is 13 residues long. Per the germline V gene, CDR1 is SNHLY and CDR2 is FYNNEI. CDR3 DNA: TGTGCCGAACTAGCGGGAGGAAGGAATGAGCAGTTCTTC. As protein: CAELAGGRNEQFF.

V gene TRBV18 combines with J gene TRBJ1-4; possibly TRBD1 for D (6 bases). This CDR3 has 15 residues. The germline V gene encodes CDR1 KGHSH and CDR2 LQKENI. The V end lost 4 bases, the J end lost 6 bases, and 15 bases lay between the germline ends. The CDR3 loop is CASSLRGTTDEKLFF. In nucleotides, the CDR3 is TGTGCCAGCTCACTGCGGGGGACAACGGATGAAAAACTGTTTTTT. Combining the CDR3 with reference TRBV18 and TRBJ1-4 gives the whole variable domain NAGVMQNPRHLVRRRGQEARLRCSPMKGHSHVYWYRQLPEEGLKFMVYLQKENIIDESGMPKERFSAEFPKEGPSILRIQQVVRGDSAAYFCASSLRGTTDEKLFFGSGTQLSVL.

The rearrangement links TRBV7-8 to TRBJ1-3; 7 bases line up with TRBD1. Germline-derived CDR1 and CDR2 are SGHVS and FQNEAQ. The ends lost 3 bases at V and 4 bases at J; junction bases unmatched: 9. The CDR3 contains 16 residues. The CDR3 DNA reads as TGTGCCAGCAGCTTCTACCAGGGGGACGAAGGAAACACCATATATTTT. Protein product: CASSFYQGDEGNTIYF.

Worth noting for this clone: In the same sample, other DNA sequences code for this CDR3. The V and J genes are TRBV5-1 and TRBJ1-5, with TRBD1 identical over 7 bases. Germline CDR1 reads SGHRS; CDR2 reads YFSETQ. The CDR3 runs 14 residues. After removal of 4 bases from V and 2 bases from J, the junction contained 3 bases not matched to a gene. In DNA form, the CDR3 reads TGCGCCAGCAGCCTAACAGGGGGCAATCAGCCCCAGCATTTT. Translating gives CASSLTGGNQPQHF.

The V gene is TRBV5-4, the J gene TRBJ2-5; possible D gene TRBD2, 6 bases. V was pared by 4 bases and J by 0 bases, with 16 bases between. This CDR3 is built from 16 residues. The germline V gene has CDR1 SGHNT and CDR2 YYREEE (reference sequence). DNA of the CDR3: TGTGCCAGCAGCCTAGGGCGCGGGACGTACCAAGAGACCCAGTACTTC. This translates into CASSLGRGTYQETQYF.

The rearrangement joins TRBV2 to TRBJ2-1; the match to TRBD1 covers 8 bases. The CDR3 has 14 residues. V shed 0 bases and J 8 bases; nucleotides not matched to a gene: 3. Germline V gene data show CDR1 as SNHLY and CDR2 as FYNNEI. CDR3 region: CASSEADRDDEQFF. The DNA of the CDR3 is TGTGCCAGCAGTGAAGCGGACAGGGACGATGAGCAGTTCTTC.

J is TRBJ1-1 and V is TRBV14, with D tentatively TRBD1 (5 bases). The CDR3 consists of 13 residues. V was cut by 4 bases and J by 6 bases, with 12 bases left in between. CDR1 is SGHDN, CDR2 FVKESK, per germline. The CDR3 DNA sequence: TGTGCCAGCAGCCCGCAGGGTAGACCTGAAGCTTTCTTT. Translated: CASSPQGRPEAFF.

The chain uses TRBV28 and TRBJ1-2, with D maybe TRBD1 (5 bases). The CDR3 has 13 amino acids. The V and J ends lost 5 bases and 8 bases respectively, with 15 bases between them. Germline V gene sequence: CDR1 MDHEN, CDR2 SYDVKM. The chain's CDR3 is CASSPPDKRGYTF. The CDR3 nucleotides are TGTGCCAGCAGTCCCCCGGACAAGAGGGGCTACACCTTC.

The CDR3 loop is CASSWGDWHNSPLHF. The CDR3 DNA is TGTGCCAGCAGCTGGGGGGATTGGCATAATTCACCCCTCCACTTT. J is TRBJ1-6 and V is TRBV5-6; D is perhaps TRBD1 (5 bases). Per the germline V gene, CDR1 is SGHDT and CDR2 is YYEEEE. V gave up 3 bases and J gave up 5 bases, with 12 bases separating them. The CDR3 is 15 residues long.

V gene TRBV6-5 combines with J gene TRBJ2-1; D is ambiguous. Trimming cost V 8 bases and J 6 bases, with 11 bases left between them. CDR3 length: 12 amino acids. Germline CDR1 and CDR2: MNHEY and SVGAGI. The CDR3 protein is CASGRRSNEQFF. Here the CDR3 DNA reads TGTGCCAGCGGTAGAAGGAGCAATGAGCAGTTCTTC.

The chain employs TRBV7-3 and TRBJ2-2, with 14 bases that match TRBD2. With 5 bases clipped from V and 6 bases from J, the junction kept 5 bases outside the gene matches. CDR1 SGHTA and CDR2 FQGTGA come from the germline V gene. The CDR3 covers 16 residues. The CDR3 sequence is CASSPTSGREAGELFF. DNA for the CDR3: TGTGCCAGCAGCCCGACTAGCGGGAGGGAGGCCGGGGAGCTGTTTTTT.

V usage is TRBV12-5 and J usage is TRBJ2-1; 13 bases are shared with TRBD2. Germline loops: CDR1 LGHNT, CDR2 FRNRAP. CDR3 length: 15 residues. J was trimmed by 8 bases and V by 4 bases; bases with no gene match: 5. DNA of the CDR3: TGTGCTAGTGGTTCCGGACTAGCGGGAGTAGATGAGCAGTTCTTC. Residues: CASGSGLAGVDEQFF.

V usage is TRBV7-2 and J usage is TRBJ1-4; 7 positions match TRBD1. J gave up 7 bases and V 1 base, and 18 bases lay outside the gene matches. This CDR3 contains 19 residues. Germline-derived CDR1 and CDR2 are SGHTA and FQGNSA. For the CDR3, the DNA is TGTGCCAGCAGCTTAGGGTCCGGGACAGCTAAAATAGGAAGTGAAAAACTGTTTTTT. Its translation is CASSLGSGTAKIGSEKLFF.

The V call is TRBV21-1, the J call TRBJ2-3; TRBD2, the table's D call, lacks a check against the DNA. TRBV21-1 is a listed pseudogene. The CDR3 spans 20 residues. The CDR3 DNA sequence: TGTGCCAGCGACGAAAACCCTGTCGAGGGACTAGCGGCGAGCACAGATACGCAGTATTTT. Its protein product is CASDENPVEGLAASTDTQYF.

This clone was observed a single time. The rearrangement joins TRBV4-2 to TRBJ2-7, with D unresolved. Germline CDR1 and CDR2: LGHNA and YNFKEQ. Deletions cut 0 bases from V and 4 bases from J, with 7 bases between. This CDR3 contains 13 residues. The CDR3 nucleotides read TGTGCCAGCAGCCAAGACCTAATTTACGAGCAGTACTTC. The encoded protein is CASSQDLIYEQYF.

The genes are TRBV14 and TRBJ1-2, with 8 bases lining up with TRBD1. The CDR3 loop spans 14 amino acids. Germline V CDR1 and CDR2: SGHDN, FVKESK. Germline trimming cut 1 base from V and 5 bases from J; bases unmatched to any gene: 3. The CDR3, as DNA: TGTGCCAGCAGCCAAGTGACAGGGGTATATGGCTACACCTTC. This encodes CASSQVTGVYGYTF.

In its sample, this clone was seen once. The J gene is TRBJ1-6, the V gene TRBV19; 8 bases fit TRBD1. CDR1 and CDR2 (germline): LNHDA, SQIVND (reference sequence). CDR3 length: 14 amino acids. V shed 10 bases, J shed 7 bases, and the junction held 9 bases outside the gene matches. The CDR3 protein is CATRIQGANSPLHF. For the CDR3, the DNA is TGTGCCACCCGAATCCAGGGGGCCAATTCACCCCTCCACTTT.

V gene TRBV6-6 combines with J gene TRBJ2-3; no reliable D call. Germline loops: CDR1 MNHNY, CDR2 SVGAGI (reference sequence). Trimming stripped 7 bases from V and 7 bases from J, with 12 bases between. This CDR3 is 12 amino acids long. This CDR3 is CASNQARNTQYF. The CDR3 DNA is TGTGCCAGCAATCAGGCACGAAATACGCAGTATTTT.

The rearrangement links TRBV7-3 to TRBJ2-1, with 7 nucleotides matching TRBD1. V lost 4 bases to trimming and J lost 1 base; unmatched junction nucleotides: 7. CDR1 and CDR2 (germline): SGHTA, FQGTGA. CDR3 length: 16 amino acids. The CDR3 here is CASSSANRGSYNEQFF. In DNA form, the CDR3 reads TGTGCCAGCAGCTCCGCCAACAGGGGATCCTACAATGAGCAGTTCTTC.

This chain uses TRBV7-9 with TRBJ2-1; 11 bases agree with TRBD2. Germline values: CDR1 SEHNR, CDR2 FQNEAQ (reference sequence). Trimming cost V 5 bases and J 5 bases; bases outside gene matches: 8. This CDR3 is built from 16 residues. In nucleotides, the CDR3 is TGTGCCAGCAGCGACGTAGGGGGACTAGCGGACAATGAGCAGTTCTTC. Translation gives CASSDVGGLADNEQFF.